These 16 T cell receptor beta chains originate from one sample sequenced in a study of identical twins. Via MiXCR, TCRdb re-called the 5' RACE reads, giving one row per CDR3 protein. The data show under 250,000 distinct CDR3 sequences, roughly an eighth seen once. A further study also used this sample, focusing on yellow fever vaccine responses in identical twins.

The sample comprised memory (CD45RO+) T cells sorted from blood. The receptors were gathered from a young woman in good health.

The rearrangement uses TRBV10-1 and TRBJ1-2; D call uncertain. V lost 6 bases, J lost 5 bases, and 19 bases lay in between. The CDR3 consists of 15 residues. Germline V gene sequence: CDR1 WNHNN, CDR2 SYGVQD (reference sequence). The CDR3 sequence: CASSRTTDGRYGYTF. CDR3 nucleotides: TGCGCCAGCAGCAGGACCACGGACGGCAGATATGGCTACACCTTC.

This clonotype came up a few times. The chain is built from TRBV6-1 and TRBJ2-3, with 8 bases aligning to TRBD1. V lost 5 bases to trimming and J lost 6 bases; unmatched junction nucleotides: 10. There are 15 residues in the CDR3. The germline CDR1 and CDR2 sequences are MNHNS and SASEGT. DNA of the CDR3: TGTGCCAGCAGTCCCCCAGGACAGGGATTTGATACGCAGTATTTT. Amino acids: CASSPPGQGFDTQYF.

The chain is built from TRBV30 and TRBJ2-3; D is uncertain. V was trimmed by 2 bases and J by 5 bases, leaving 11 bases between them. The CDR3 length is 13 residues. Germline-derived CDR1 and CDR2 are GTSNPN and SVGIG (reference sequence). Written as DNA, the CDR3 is TGTGCCTGGAGTCGAGAGAATAGAGATACGCAGTATTTT. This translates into CAWSRENRDTQYF.

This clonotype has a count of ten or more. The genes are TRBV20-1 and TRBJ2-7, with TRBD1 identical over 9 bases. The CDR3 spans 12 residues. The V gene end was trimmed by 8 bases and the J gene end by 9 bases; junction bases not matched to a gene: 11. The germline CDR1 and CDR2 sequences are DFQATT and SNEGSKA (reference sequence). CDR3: CSPQTGGGGQYF. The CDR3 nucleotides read TGCAGTCCCCAGACAGGGGGAGGCGGGCAGTACTTC.

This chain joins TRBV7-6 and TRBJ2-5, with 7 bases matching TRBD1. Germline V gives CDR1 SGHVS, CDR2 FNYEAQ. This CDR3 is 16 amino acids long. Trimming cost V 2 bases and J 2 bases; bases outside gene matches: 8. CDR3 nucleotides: TGTGCCAGCAGCTTATATCCGGAGACAGGGCAAGAGACCCAGTACTTC. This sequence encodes CASSLYPETGQETQYF.

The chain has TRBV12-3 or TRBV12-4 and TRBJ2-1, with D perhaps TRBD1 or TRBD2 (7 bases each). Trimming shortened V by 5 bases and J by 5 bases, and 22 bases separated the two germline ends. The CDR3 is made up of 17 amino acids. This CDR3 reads CASSPPGTVSGNNEQFF. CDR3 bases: TGTGCCAGCAGTCCCCCCGGGACAGTCAGCGGGAACAATGAGCAGTTCTTC.

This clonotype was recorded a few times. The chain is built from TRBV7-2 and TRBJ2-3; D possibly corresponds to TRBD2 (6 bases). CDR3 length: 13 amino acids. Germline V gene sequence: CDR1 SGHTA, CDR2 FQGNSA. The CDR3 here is CASGGVSTDTQYF. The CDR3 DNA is TGTGCTAGCGGAGGGGTCAGCACAGATACGCAGTATTTT.

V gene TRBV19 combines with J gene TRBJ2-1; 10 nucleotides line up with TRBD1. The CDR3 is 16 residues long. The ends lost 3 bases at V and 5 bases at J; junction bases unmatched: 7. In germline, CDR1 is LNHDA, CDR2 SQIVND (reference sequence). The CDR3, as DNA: TGTGCCAGTAGTATTACTGGGACAGGGGTAGACAATGAGCAGTTCTTC. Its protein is CASSITGTGVDNEQFF.

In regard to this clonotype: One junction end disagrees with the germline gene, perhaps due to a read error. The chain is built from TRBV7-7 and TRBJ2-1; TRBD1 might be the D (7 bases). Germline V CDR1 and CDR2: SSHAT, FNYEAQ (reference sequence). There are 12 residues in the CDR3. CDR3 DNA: TGTGCTAGCAGCTTCCAGGGGGGTGAGCAGTTCTTC. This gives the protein CASSFQGGEQFF.

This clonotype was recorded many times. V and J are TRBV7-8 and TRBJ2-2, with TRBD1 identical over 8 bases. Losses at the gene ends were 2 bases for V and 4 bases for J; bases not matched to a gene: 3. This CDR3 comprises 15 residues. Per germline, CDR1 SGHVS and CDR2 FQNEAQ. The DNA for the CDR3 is TGTGCCAGCAGCTTATCAGGGGGCGGCACCGGGGAGCTGTTTTTT. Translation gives CASSLSGGGTGELFF.

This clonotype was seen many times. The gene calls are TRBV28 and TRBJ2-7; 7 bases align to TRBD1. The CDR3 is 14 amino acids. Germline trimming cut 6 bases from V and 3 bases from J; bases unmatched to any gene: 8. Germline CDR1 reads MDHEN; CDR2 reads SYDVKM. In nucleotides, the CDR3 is TGTGCCAGCAGAATGACAGGGATTAGCTACGAGCAGTACTTC. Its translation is CASRMTGISYEQYF.

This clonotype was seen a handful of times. This CDR3 is CASSYSIGDGYTF. Written as DNA, the CDR3 is TGTGCCAGCAGTTACTCGATAGGGGATGGCTACACCTTC. The chain links TRBV6-6 to TRBJ1-2; a possible D gene is TRBD1 (5 bases). V shed 0 bases and J shed 6 bases, with 8 bases lying between them. This CDR3 comprises 13 residues. Germline V lookup: CDR1 MNHNY, CDR2 SVGAGI (reference sequence).

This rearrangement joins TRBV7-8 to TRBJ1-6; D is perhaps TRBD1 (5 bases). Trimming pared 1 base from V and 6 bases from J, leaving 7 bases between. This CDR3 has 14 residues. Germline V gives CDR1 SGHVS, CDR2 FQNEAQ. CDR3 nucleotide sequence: TGTGCCAGCAGCTTAGACAGGACTAATTCACCCCTCCACTTT. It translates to CASSLDRTNSPLHF.

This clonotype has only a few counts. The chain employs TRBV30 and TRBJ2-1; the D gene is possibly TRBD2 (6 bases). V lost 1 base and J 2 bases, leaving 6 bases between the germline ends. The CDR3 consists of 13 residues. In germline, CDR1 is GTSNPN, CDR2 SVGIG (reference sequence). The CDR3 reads CAWSGLAYNEQFF. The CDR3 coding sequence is TGTGCCTGGAGTGGACTAGCCTACAATGAGCAGTTCTTC. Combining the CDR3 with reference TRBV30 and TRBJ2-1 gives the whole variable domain SQTIHQWPATLVQPVGSPLSLECTVEGTSNPNLYWYRQAAGRGLQLLFYSVGIGQISSEVPQNLSASRPQDRQFILSSKKLLLSDSGFYLCAWSGLAYNEQFFGPGTRLTVL.

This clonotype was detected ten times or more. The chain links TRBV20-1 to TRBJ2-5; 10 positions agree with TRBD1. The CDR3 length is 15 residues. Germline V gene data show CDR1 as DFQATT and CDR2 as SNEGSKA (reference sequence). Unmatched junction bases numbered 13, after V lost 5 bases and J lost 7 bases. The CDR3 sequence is CSASSLGQGTGTQYF. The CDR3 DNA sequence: TGCAGTGCTTCCTCCCTGGGACAGGGGACGGGGACCCAGTACTTC.

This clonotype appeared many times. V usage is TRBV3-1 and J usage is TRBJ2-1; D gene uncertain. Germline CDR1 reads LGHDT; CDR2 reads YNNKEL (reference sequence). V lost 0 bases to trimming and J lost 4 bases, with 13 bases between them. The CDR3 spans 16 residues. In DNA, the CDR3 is TGTGCCAGCAGCCAAGATAGGCCTACCCGATACAATGAGCAGTTCTTC. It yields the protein CASSQDRPTRYNEQFF.